Shown below are 8 T cell receptor beta chains from a single sample sequenced in a study of blood T cells in healthy people across ages. Combining a sample-barcoded 5' primer with a J-beta primer mix, a second PCR ran for about 7 to 11 cycles. TCRdb re-analysed the 5' RACE reads in MiXCR, keeping a single row per CDR3 protein. The sample lists 1.5 million to 2 million distinct CDR3 sequences, under 30% occurring once. Sample: blood. Receptors originate from a woman younger than 45 in good health.

V usage is TRBV13 and J usage is TRBJ1-3; D unresolved. The V and J ends lost 7 bases and 2 bases respectively, with 15 bases between them. The CDR3 consists of 15 residues. CDR1 is PRHDT and CDR2 is FYEKMQ in the germline V gene (reference sequence). The CDR3 is CASTFSTAPGNTIYF. DNA of the CDR3: TGTGCCAGCACCTTCTCCACAGCTCCTGGAAACACCATATATTTT.

This rearrangement joins TRBV6-6 to TRBJ1-3; 10 bases map to TRBD1. The CDR3 has 16 amino acids. Germline-derived CDR1 and CDR2 are MNHNY and SVGAGI (reference sequence). V gave up 2 bases and J gave up 9 bases; unmatched junction bases: 10. CDR3 protein: CASSYVRGQGSGTIYF. DNA of the CDR3: TGTGCCAGCAGTTACGTCCGGGGACAGGGGAGCGGCACCATATATTTT.

The CDR3 DNA is TGTGCCAGCAGCGTAAGTAAGGGAGAGGTTGTTTACAATGAGCAGTTCTTC. Translating gives CASSVSKGEVVYNEQFF. The chain has TRBV9 and TRBJ2-1; D is perhaps TRBD2 (5 bases). CDR3 length: 17 residues. CDR1 is SGDLS and CDR2 is YYNGEE in the germline V gene. V was trimmed by 1 base and J by 4 bases, leaving 18 bases between them.

This clonotype occurred a few times. It may be a read error: a sequence one base away is much more abundant. The chain couples TRBV7-9 to TRBJ2-5; TRBD2 agrees at 11 bases. The CDR3 runs to 16 residues. Germline CDR1 is SEHNR and CDR2 is FQNEAQ (reference sequence). CDR3 amino acids: CASSFGLAGGGEPQYF. The CDR3 DNA is TGTGCCAGCAGCTTCGGGCTAGCGGGAGGTGGAGAGCCCCAGTACTTC.

In this sample, this clonotype turned up many times. V gene TRBV10-2 combines with J gene TRBJ2-7; D gene ambiguous. Germline CDR1 and CDR2: WSHSY and SAAADI. The CDR3 contains 12 residues. Trimming removed 3 bases from V and 8 bases from J, with 11 bases in between. CDR3 DNA: TGCGCCAGCAGTGAATGGGTAAATAAGCAGTACTTC. Residues: CASSEWVNKQYF.

This clonotype came up many times. The CDR3 DNA is TGTGCCACCAGCAGAGTTCGGGGGGGTGAGCAGTTCTTC. Its translation: CATSRVRGGEQFF. This chain links TRBV15 with TRBJ2-1, with 8 bases lining up with TRBD2. Per germline, CDR1 LNHNV and CDR2 YYDKDF (reference sequence). The V and J ends lost 1 base and 9 bases, in that order; junction bases with no gene match: 2. The CDR3 is 13 residues long.

The chain recombines TRBV30 with TRBJ1-1; 7 positions agree with TRBD1. In germline, CDR1 is GTSNPN, CDR2 SVGIG (reference sequence). V dropped 4 bases and J dropped 1; count of bases not matched to a gene: 6. CDR3 size: 14 residues. The CDR3 is CAWNRGQENTEAFF. In DNA form, the CDR3 reads TGTGCCTGGAATCGTGGACAGGAGAACACTGAAGCTTTCTTT.

This clonotype was detected a few times. The V call is TRBV2, the J call TRBJ1-2; D call uncertain. The germline V gene encodes CDR1 SNHLY and CDR2 FYNNEI. The V end was cut by 0 bases, the J end by 8 bases, with 13 bases between. The CDR3 spans 14 residues. The CDR3 spells CASSEAGSELGYTF. DNA for the CDR3: TGTGCCAGCAGTGAAGCAGGGTCGGAATTGGGCTACACCTTC.